The entry below describes one TCR beta chain. The antigen remains undetermined. This specimen belongs to a study of CD8+CD57+ T cells in acquired aplastic anemia. Study background: The mean DNA yield obtained from sorted CD4+ and CD8+ cells came to 3 to 3.5 ug. Read counts for CD4+ cells (from healthy donors) averaged roughly 10 million. Study observations and caveats: Patients and controls were not found to differ significantly in CD8+ Simpson's diversity.

Germline CDR1 reads MNHNS; CDR2 reads SASEGT. The CDR3 contains 15 residues. Trimming took 7 bases from V and 6 from J; bases not matched to a gene: 9. Genomic DNA templated the TCR beta VDJ and CDR3 profiling. MiXCR was run by TCRdb on the reads, yielding one entry per CDR3 protein. This sample carries about 170,000 distinct CDR3 sequences, approximately 43% of them seen once, and the ten largest clones take approximately 1.1%. The TCR was taken from a human donor in good health. V and J are TRBV6-1 and TRBJ2-1; 10 bases match TRBD2. Sequenced: sorted CD4+, CD8+, or CD8+CD57+ T cells (not recorded which) from PBMCs. The CDR3 coding sequence is TGTGCCAGCATCTACCCTAGCGGGAGAGGCAATGAGCAGTTCTTC. Residues: CASIYPSGRGNEQFF.